Listed here are 5 T cell receptor beta chains from one sample, sequenced in a study of regulatory dendritic cells for organ transplantation. Here immunoSEQ multiplex PCR was the method, and the copy in TCRdb shows in-frame clones only, minus some. The top ten hold nearly 0.45% of the sample, which has 12,000 or so clones, around nine tenths seen once. No cognate antigen is known for these TCRs. Sorted T cells were CFSE-labeled and cultured approximately five days with allogeneic regulatory or mature dendritic cells at 1:10. Sequences were obtained from naive CD8+ T cells from blood cultured with dendritic cells. Subset described: CD45RA+ naive T cells. Source of these receptors: a human donor in good health.

The chain is built from TRBV10-3 and TRBJ1-2; 12 positions match TRBD1. The germline V gene has CDR1 ENHRY and CDR2 SYGVKD. This CDR3 comprises 14 residues. Unmatched junction bases numbered 6, after V lost 10 bases and J lost 3 bases. The CDR3 DNA sequence: TGTGCCACCATGGGGACAGGGGGCCACTATGGCTACACCTTC. It encodes CATMGTGGHYGYTF.

There are a few counts of this clone. The V and J genes are TRBV19 and TRBJ2-7; D possibly corresponds to TRBD2 (6 bases). Trimming left V 7 bases short and J 5 bases short, with 12 bases between. Germline CDR1 reads LNHDA; CDR2 reads SQIVND (reference sequence). The CDR3 loop spans 12 amino acids. The CDR3 loop is CASTASGDEQYF. CDR3 bases: TGTGCCAGTACGGCGTCGGGGGACGAGCAGTACTTC.

The CDR3 bases are TGTGCCAGCAGCTTATATTCGGGGATTAAGGAGTCTTCTGGAAACACCATATATTTT. It encodes CASSLYSGIKESSGNTIYF. The gene calls are TRBV7-6 and TRBJ1-3; D not resolved. CDR1 SGHVS and CDR2 FNYEAQ come from the germline V gene. The CDR3 runs to 19 residues. V lost 2 bases, J lost 1 base, and 21 bases lay in between.

V gene TRBV9 combines with J gene TRBJ1-1, with no clear D. Germline CDR1 reads SGDLS; CDR2 reads YYNGEE. The CDR3 extends over 15 amino acids. Trimming shortened V by 3 bases and J by 1 base, and 13 bases separated the two germline ends. The CDR3, as DNA: TGTGCCAGCAGCGAGGCCTCTTATCGGAACACTGAAGCTTTCTTT. Encoded protein: CASSEASYRNTEAFF.

The gene calls are TRBV27 and TRBJ1-4; D ambiguous. The V end lost 8 bases, the J end lost 7 bases, and 17 bases lay between the germline ends. The germline gives CDR1 MNHEY, CDR2 SMNVEV (reference sequence). The CDR3 has 14 residues. Here the CDR3 DNA reads TGTGCCAGCGGATTTGGACCAGCGGGTGAAAAACTGTTTTTT. Encoded protein: CASGFGPAGEKLFF. The full variable domain, its missing parts supplied by reference TRBV27 and TRBJ1-4, is EAQVTQNPRYLITVTGKKLTVTCSQNMNHEYMSWYRQDPGLGLRQIYYSMNVEVTDKGDVPEGYKVSRKEKRNFPLILESPSPNQTSLYFCASGFGPAGEKLFFGSGTQLSVL.